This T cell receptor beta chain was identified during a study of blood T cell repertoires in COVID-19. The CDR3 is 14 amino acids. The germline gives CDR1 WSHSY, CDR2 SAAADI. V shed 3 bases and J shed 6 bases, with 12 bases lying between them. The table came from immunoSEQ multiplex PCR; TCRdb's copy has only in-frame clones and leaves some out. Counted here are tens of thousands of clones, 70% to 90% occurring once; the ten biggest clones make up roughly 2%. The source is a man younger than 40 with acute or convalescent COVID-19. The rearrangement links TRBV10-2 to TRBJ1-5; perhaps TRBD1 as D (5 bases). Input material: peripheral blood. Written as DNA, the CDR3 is TGCGCCAGCAGTGAACAACAGGCTAGTCAGCCCCAGCATTTT. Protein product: CASSEQQASQPQHF.